A single sample is the source of the 27 T cell receptor beta chains below, sequenced in a study of T cell changes during pregnancy in multiple sclerosis. Clones were sequenced by immunoSEQ multiplex PCR, and TCRdb holds only the in-frame ones, with some missing. The sample contains around 130,000 clones, around 93% of which appear only once. Sequencing used peripheral blood, obtained before pregnancy. The receptors stem from a female donor with multiple sclerosis, enrolled in a pregnancy study.

The rearrangement uses TRBV29-1 and TRBJ2-1, with 10 bases matching TRBD1. This CDR3 is 14 amino acids long. The germline V gene has CDR1 SQVTM and CDR2 ANQGSEA. The ends lost 6 bases at V and 3 bases at J; junction bases unmatched: 5. The CDR3: CSVGDRGLYNEQFF. For the CDR3, the DNA is TGCAGCGTGGGGGACAGGGGTCTCTACAATGAGCAGTTCTTC.

The chain links TRBV6-1 to TRBJ1-1; a possible D gene is TRBD1 (5 bases). This CDR3 has 14 amino acids. Germline V gene sequence: CDR1 MNHNS, CDR2 SASEGT. Trimming removed 3 bases at V and 1 base at J, with 9 bases between. The CDR3 loop is CASSDRTPNTEAFF. For the CDR3, the DNA is TGTGCCAGCAGTGACCGGACACCGAACACTGAAGCTTTCTTT.

This clone came up once. V gene TRBV6-6 combines with J gene TRBJ2-3; 7 nucleotides agree with TRBD2. V was pared by 8 bases and J by 3 bases, with 5 bases of the junction left unmatched. Germline V lookup: CDR1 MNHNY, CDR2 SVGAGI (reference sequence). This CDR3 has 13 residues. The CDR3 loop reads CASCGGGTDTQYF. Here the CDR3 DNA reads TGTGCCAGCTGCGGGGGAGGGACAGATACGCAGTATTTT.

This clone was observed a handful of times. The J gene is TRBJ2-7, the V gene TRBV6-1, with 9 nucleotides matching TRBD2. Germline CDR1 reads MNHNS; CDR2 reads SASEGT. The CDR3 has 16 amino acids. Trimming took 1 base from V and 3 from J; bases not matched to a gene: 7. DNA for the CDR3: TGTGCCAGCAGTGAAGGGCTAGCGGGATTCCTCTACGAGCAGTACTTC. Translated: CASSEGLAGFLYEQYF.

This chain joins TRBV21-1 and TRBJ1-1; no DNA check was done on the table's D call, TRBD1. TRBV21-1 is termed a pseudogene. The CDR3 runs 18 residues. This chain's CDR3 is CASSTYKRTGNEVAEAFF. The CDR3 nucleotides are TGTGCCAGCAGCACCTACAAAAGGACAGGGAATGAAGTGGCTGAAGCTTTCTTT.

The rearrangement uses TRBV7-2 and TRBJ1-3, with D maybe TRBD1 (6 bases). Looked up from germline, CDR1 is SGHTA and CDR2 is FQGNSA. V lost 2 bases to trimming and J lost 4 bases, with 12 bases between them. This CDR3 contains 15 residues. The CDR3 DNA follows: TGTGCCAGCAGCTTATTTCGGGGGGCAGGAAACACCATATATTTT. It codes for CASSLFRGAGNTIYF. Combining the CDR3 with reference TRBV7-2 and TRBJ1-3 gives the whole variable domain GAGVSQSPSNKVTEKGKDVELRCDPISGHTALYWYRQSLGQGLEFLIYFQGNSAPDKSGLPSDRFSAERTGGSVSTLTIQRTQQEDSAVYLCASSLFRGAGNTIYFGEGSWLTVV.

V and J are TRBV19 and TRBJ1-5, with D uncertain. This CDR3 comprises 13 residues. The V gene's germline CDR1 is LNHDA and CDR2 SQIVND (reference sequence). Trimming cost V 10 bases and J 1 base, with 11 bases left between them. The CDR3 DNA reads as TGTGCCACTCGACTAGGGAGCAATCAGCCCCAGCATTTT. Translation gives CATRLGSNQPQHF.

About this clone itself: Other nucleotide sequences in the sample specify the same CDR3. The chain joins TRBV7-9 to TRBJ1-4, with TRBD1 as a possible D gene (6 bases). There are 14 residues in the CDR3. Per germline, CDR1 SEHNR and CDR2 FQNEAQ (reference sequence). Trimming cost V 5 bases and J 8 bases, with 15 bases left between them. The CDR3 DNA follows: TGTGCCAGCAGCCTAGTGGCAGGGGACGAAAAACTGTTTTTT. Residues: CASSLVAGDEKLFF.

The rearrangement uses TRBV5-8 and TRBJ2-2; 7 nucleotides align to TRBD1. The CDR3 covers 15 residues. After removal of 2 bases from V and 5 bases from J, the junction contained 6 bases not matched to a gene. CDR1 and CDR2 (germline): SGHTS, YDEGEE. This CDR3 is CASSFRTGSTGELFF. The CDR3 DNA reads as TGTGCCAGCAGCTTCCGGACAGGTTCTACCGGGGAGCTGTTTTTT. The whole variable domain, filled in from reference TRBV5-8 and TRBJ2-2, reads EAGVTQSPTHLIKTRGQQATLRCSPISGHTSVYWYQQALGLGLQFLLWYDEGEERNRGNFPPRFSGRQFPNYSSELNVNALELEDSALYLCASSFRTGSTGELFFGEGSRLTVL.

The chain is built from TRBV2 and TRBJ1-1, with 11 nucleotides matching TRBD1. Looked up from germline, CDR1 is SNHLY and CDR2 is FYNNEI. The CDR3 contains 15 residues. V was pared by 8 bases and J by 4 bases, with 9 bases of the junction left unmatched. CDR3 in amino acids: CASSRSGQGVTEAFF. CDR3 bases: TGTGCCAGCTCAAGGTCGGGACAGGGGGTCACTGAAGCTTTCTTT.

The chain couples TRBV5-1 to TRBJ2-1; the match to TRBD1 covers 9 bases. From germline, CDR1 is SGHRS and CDR2 YFSETQ. V lost 0 bases, J lost 3 bases, and 7 bases stayed unmatched. This CDR3 comprises 17 residues. CDR3 coding DNA: TGCGCCAGCAGCTTGGCCCGAATGGGACAGGGCTACAATGAGCAGTTCTTC. Encoded protein: CASSLARMGQGYNEQFF. Looking up the rest from reference TRBV5-1 and TRBJ2-1 gives the full variable domain: KAGVTQTPRYLIKTRGQQVTLSCSPISGHRSVSWYQQTPGQGLQFLFEYFSETQRNKGNFPGRFSGRQFSNSRSEMNVSTLELGDSALYLCASSLARMGQGYNEQFFGPGTRLTVL.

The chain carries TRBV5-6 and TRBJ1-2; 8 bases are a match to TRBD1. This CDR3 has 17 amino acids. V lost 0 bases and J lost 5; bases outside the gene matches: 12. Germline assignment: CDR1 SGHDT and CDR2 YYEEEE. The CDR3 loop reads CASSLAGWDRNSYGYTF. The CDR3 DNA reads TGTGCCAGCAGCTTGGCTGGGTGGGACAGGAATTCTTATGGCTACACCTTC.

V gene TRBV5-1 combines with J gene TRBJ2-6, with D tentatively TRBD2 (6 bases). With 4 bases removed from V and 1 base from J, the gap between germline ends came to 18 bases. This CDR3 spans 18 amino acids. The germline CDR1 and CDR2 sequences are SGHRS and YFSETQ. The CDR3 sequence is CASSAGGTELSGANVLTF. The CDR3 DNA sequence: TGCGCCAGCAGCGCGGGCGGGACTGAACTTTCTGGGGCCAACGTCCTGACTTTC.

The V gene is TRBV15, the J gene TRBJ1-1; D is perhaps TRBD1 (5 bases). The CDR3 totals 14 residues. V lost 0 bases to trimming and J lost 3 bases, with 8 bases between them. CDR1 is LNHNV and CDR2 is YYDKDF in the germline V gene (reference sequence). The CDR3 reads CATSRDRGYTEAFF. The CDR3 nucleotides read TGTGCCACCAGCAGAGATCGGGGGTACACTGAAGCTTTCTTT. Based on the CDR3 plus reference TRBV15 and TRBJ1-1, the full variable domain is DAMVIQNPRYQVTQFGKPVTLSCSQTLNHNVMYWYQQKSSQAPKLLFHYYDKDFNNEADTPDNFQSRRPNTSFCFLDIRSPGLGDTAMYLCATSRDRGYTEAFFGQGTRLTVV.

The V and J genes are TRBV30 and TRBJ2-5, with 11 bases aligning to TRBD1. The CDR3 is made up of 16 amino acids. J was trimmed by 0 bases and V by 3 bases; bases with no gene match: 6. Germline loops: CDR1 GTSNPN, CDR2 SVGIG (reference sequence). The CDR3 loop reads CAWRDRDRGYQETQYF. CDR3 coding DNA: TGTGCCTGGAGGGACCGGGACAGGGGGTACCAAGAGACCCAGTACTTC. Looking up the rest from reference TRBV30 and TRBJ2-5 gives the full variable domain: SQTIHQWPATLVQPVGSPLSLECTVEGTSNPNLYWYRQAAGRGLQLLFYSVGIGQISSEVPQNLSASRPQDRQFILSSKKLLLSDSGFYLCAWRDRDRGYQETQYFGPGTRLLVL.

The chain combines TRBV10-2 with TRBJ2-3; the match to TRBD2 covers 8 bases. CDR1 and CDR2 (germline): WSHSY, SAAADI. This CDR3 is built from 17 residues. The trim removed 0 bases at V and 4 bases at J, leaving 9 bases unmatched. The CDR3 region has the DNA TGCGCCAGCAGTGAGTCGGCGGGAGGTCGGGTCGCAGATACGCAGTATTTT. It is translated as CASSESAGGRVADTQYF.

This clone was detected once. CDR3 residues: CASSLRLPYEQYF. Here the CDR3 DNA reads TGTGCCAGCAGCCTCCGACTACCCTACGAGCAGTACTTC. The V and J genes are TRBV7-2 and TRBJ2-7; D possibly corresponds to TRBD2 (5 bases). CDR3 size: 13 residues. The V end was cut by 5 bases, the J end by 2 bases, with 10 bases between. Germline-derived CDR1 and CDR2 are SGHTA and FQGNSA. Drawing the rest from reference TRBV7-2 and TRBJ2-7, the complete variable domain is GAGVSQSPSNKVTEKGKDVELRCDPISGHTALYWYRQSLGQGLEFLIYFQGNSAPDKSGLPSDRFSAERTGGSVSTLTIQRTQQEDSAVYLCASSLRLPYEQYFGPGTRLTVT.

This clone was observed once. The chain joins TRBV30 to TRBJ1-5; the match to TRBD1 covers 8 bases. Germline CDR1 reads GTSNPN; CDR2 reads SVGIG (reference sequence). The junction had 4 bases not matched to a gene; V was cut back by 5 bases and J by 7 bases. The CDR3 covers 12 residues. CDR3: CAWGQGGQPQHF. CDR3 bases: TGTGCCTGGGGACAGGGCGGGCAGCCCCAGCATTTT.

This rearrangement joins TRBV27 to TRBJ2-1; 8 bases fit TRBD2. This CDR3 comprises 15 residues. V lost 3 bases and J lost 5; bases outside the gene matches: 6. Germline CDR1 and CDR2: MNHEY and SMNVEV (reference sequence). CDR3 nucleotides: TGTGCCAGCAGTTTTGCGGGGGGACCGGACAATGAGCAGTTCTTC. It yields the protein CASSFAGGPDNEQFF.

The chain combines TRBV7-2 with TRBJ1-1, with TRBD1 matching 8 bases. With V trimmed by 6 bases and J by 0 bases, 6 bases remained unmatched. Germline lookup yields CDR1 SGHTA and CDR2 FQGNSA. This CDR3 has 15 amino acids. The DNA for the CDR3 is TGTGCCAGCAGGGTACAGGGGGGGATGAACACTGAAGCTTTCTTT. Protein sequence: CASRVQGGMNTEAFF.

CDR3 coding DNA: TGTGCCAGCAGTGAAGCGCGGGGGGCTCAATCACCCCTCCACTTT. It translates to CASSEARGAQSPLHF. The chain has TRBV6-1 and TRBJ1-6; perhaps TRBD1 as D (6 bases). The CDR3 is 15 residues long. Looked up from germline, CDR1 is MNHNS and CDR2 is SASEGT. V lost 0 bases to trimming and J lost 10 bases, with 13 bases between them.

The chain combines TRBV7-3 with TRBJ2-3; TRBD2 might be the D (5 bases). Germline-derived CDR1 and CDR2 are SGHTA and FQGTGA. CDR3 size: 14 residues. Trimming removed 1 base from V and 0 bases from J, with 5 bases in between. The CDR3 is CASSLSGSTDTQYF. The CDR3 DNA reads TGTGCCAGCAGCTTAAGCGGGAGCACAGATACGCAGTATTTT.

The V gene is TRBV7-9, the J gene TRBJ2-7, with D possibly matching TRBD1 (6 bases). This CDR3 has 13 residues. V dropped 6 bases and J dropped 2 bases, with 11 bases sitting between them. CDR1 SEHNR and CDR2 FQNEAQ come from the germline V gene (reference sequence). CDR3 DNA sequence: TGTGCCAGCAGGTCGACAGGAGCCTACGAGCAGTACTTC. Translation gives CASRSTGAYEQYF.

This chain uses TRBV28 with TRBJ2-5; D is unresolved. V gave up 4 bases and J gave up 1 base, with 7 bases separating them. The CDR3 length is 13 residues. Germline CDR1 is MDHEN and CDR2 is SYDVKM. This chain's CDR3 is CASSYSFQETQYF. DNA for the CDR3: TGTGCCAGCAGTTACAGCTTCCAAGAGACCCAGTACTTC.

V and J are TRBV29-1 and TRBJ1-1; 9 nucleotides line up with TRBD1. The germline CDR1 and CDR2 sequences are SQVTM and ANQGSEA. The CDR3 has 13 residues. The V gene end was trimmed by 8 bases and the J gene end by 4 bases; junction bases not matched to a gene: 8. DNA of the CDR3: TGCAGCCATACAGGGGGCGCGAGCACTGAAGCTTTCTTT. Encoded protein: CSHTGGASTEAFF.

The V and J genes are TRBV7-3 and TRBJ2-5; 9 nucleotides match TRBD2. The ends lost 1 base at V and 4 bases at J; junction bases unmatched: 7. Germline values: CDR1 SGHTA, CDR2 FQGTGA. The CDR3 runs to 16 residues. The CDR3 here is CASSLNMGLAGETQYF. CDR3 nucleotide sequence: TGTGCCAGCAGCTTAAACATGGGACTAGCTGGAGAGACCCAGTACTTC.

The CDR3 DNA reads as TGTGCCAGCAGCTTATACCACGGGAACTATGGCTACACCTTC. Protein: CASSLYHGNYGYTF. V usage is TRBV7-3 and J usage is TRBJ1-2; no reliable D call. Deletions cut 2 bases from V and 2 bases from J, with 9 bases between. The CDR3 is 14 amino acids. Germline V CDR1 and CDR2: SGHTA, FQGTGA. The entire variable domain, with the rest obtained from reference TRBV7-3 and TRBJ1-2, is as follows: GAGVSQTPSNKVTEKGKYVELRCDPISGHTALYWYRQSLGQGPEFLIYFQGTGAADDSGLPNDRFFAVRPEGSVSTLKIQRTERGDSAVYLCASSLYHGNYGYTFGSGTRLTVV.